A single sample is the source of the 18 T cell receptor beta chains below, sequenced in a study of regulatory T cells in long-lasting Graves disease. Both iRepertoire HTBI primers and Arm-PCR of CDR3 regions were used to build the TCR beta libraries. TCRdb used MiXCR to reprocess the multiplex PCR reads, holding one entry per CDR3 protein. The table lists 250,000 to 400,000 distinct CDR3 sequences, 18% of them singletons. Time point given: newly diagnosed GD, antithyroid drugs for less than 3 months. Extracted RNA from PBMCs served as the source of the TCR library. This sample comprised peripheral blood mononuclear cells (PBMCs), obtained at new diagnosis, from a patient treated with antithyroid drugs. All receptors derive from a female donor with Graves disease.

V gene TRBV9 combines with J gene TRBJ1-4, with 7 bases identical to TRBD1. This CDR3 comprises 14 residues. The V gene's germline CDR1 is SGDLS and CDR2 YYNGEE. Germline trimming cut 2 bases from V and 2 bases from J; bases unmatched to any gene: 0. CDR3 protein: CASSVTGTNEKLFF. DNA for the CDR3: TGTGCCAGCAGCGTGACAGGGACTAATGAAAAACTGTTTTTT. Variable domain in full (rest from reference TRBV9 and TRBJ1-4): DSGVTQTPKHLITATGQRVTLRCSPRSGDLSVYWYQQSLDQGLQFLIQYYNGEERAKGNILERFSAQQFPDLHSELNLSSLELGDSALYFCASSVTGTNEKLFFGSGTQLSVL.

The genes are TRBV6-1 and TRBJ2-5; 13 nucleotides agree with TRBD2. The CDR3 totals 18 residues. CDR1 is MNHNS and CDR2 is SASEGT in the germline V gene. V gave up 7 bases and J gave up 5 bases; unmatched junction bases: 16. CDR3 DNA: TGTGCCAGCACCACCGGGACTAGCGGGATCCCCCTCTTGGAGACCCAGTACTTC. Protein product: CASTTGTSGIPLLETQYF.

In its sample, this clonotype was seen a few times. A clone one base away is much larger, so this may be a read error. The V call is TRBV3-1, the J call TRBJ2-7; the match to TRBD2 covers 10 bases. The CDR3 totals 15 residues. The J segment lost 2 bases and the V segment lost 4 bases, leaving 5 bases of the junction unmatched. Germline CDR1 reads LGHDT; CDR2 reads YNNKEL (reference sequence). CDR3 residues: CASSLPSGRPYEQYF. The CDR3 region has the DNA TGTGCCAGCAGCCTCCCTAGCGGGAGACCCTACGAGCAGTACTTC.

This clonotype was seen only a few times. The chain carries TRBV10-3 and TRBJ1-4; no clear D gene. The V and J ends lost 2 bases and 8 bases respectively, with 9 bases between them. This CDR3 contains 13 residues. Germline V CDR1 and CDR2: ENHRY, SYGVKD. CDR3 amino acids: CAISEGLSEKLFF. Written as DNA, the CDR3 is TGTGCCATCAGTGAGGGTCTAAGCGAAAAACTGTTTTTT.

This clonotype came up a few times. This chain links TRBV30 with TRBJ1-6; 8 bases map to TRBD1. CDR1 is GTSNPN and CDR2 is SVGIG in the germline V gene (reference sequence). The CDR3 extends over 13 amino acids. J was trimmed by 5 bases and V by 3 bases; bases with no gene match: 0. CDR3 loop: CAWRGQDNSPLHF. CDR3 DNA: TGTGCCTGGAGGGGACAGGATAATTCACCCCTCCACTTT. Together with reference TRBV30 and TRBJ1-6, the CDR3 gives the full variable domain: SQTIHQWPATLVQPVGSPLSLECTVEGTSNPNLYWYRQAAGRGLQLLFYSVGIGQISSEVPQNLSASRPQDRQFILSSKKLLLSDSGFYLCAWRGQDNSPLHFGNGTRLTVT.

This clonotype was seen at least ten times. The CDR3 loop is CASSLSRGARLYEQYF. CDR3 coding DNA: TGTGCCAGCAGTTTATCGAGGGGGGCGAGGCTCTACGAGCAGTACTTC. This rearrangement joins TRBV27 to TRBJ2-7, with D perhaps TRBD1 or TRBD2 (6 bases each). With 0 bases removed from V and 3 bases from J, the gap between germline ends came to 15 bases. The length of the CDR3 is 16 residues. Germline-derived CDR1 and CDR2 are MNHEY and SMNVEV (reference sequence).

This clonotype was observed a handful of times. This rearrangement joins TRBV20-1 to TRBJ2-7, with D possibly being TRBD1 or TRBD2 (5 bases each). The germline gives CDR1 DFQATT, CDR2 SNEGSKA (reference sequence). CDR3 size: 12 residues. The V gene lost 6 bases and the J gene lost 2 bases, with 11 bases spanning the gap. In DNA, the CDR3 is TGCAGTGCATCCGGGGCCCCCTACGAGCAGTACTTC. It is translated as CSASGAPYEQYF.

As concerns this clonotype: A far larger clone is a single base away, which makes a read error likely. The V call is TRBV12-3 or TRBV12-4, the J call TRBJ2-1; 7 bases align to TRBD2. This CDR3 is 19 amino acids long. V trimming: 4 bases; J trimming: 10 bases; junction bases outside the gene matches: 25. This chain's CDR3 is CASSSWSWTRAGSSYEQFF. CDR3 bases: TGTGCCAGCAGTTCATGGAGCTGGACGCGAGCGGGGAGCTCCTACGAGCAGTTCTTC.

The sample holds many counts of this clonotype. The chain couples TRBV12-3 or TRBV12-4 to TRBJ2-5; perhaps TRBD2 as D (5 bases). The V gene lost 3 bases and the J gene lost 5 bases, with 16 bases spanning the gap. This CDR3 is built from 15 residues. CDR3 DNA sequence: TGTGCCAGCAGTTTTGTGGCAGCCCCGGGGGAGACCCAGTACTTC. It codes for CASSFVAAPGETQYF.

This clonotype was recorded at least ten times. The gene calls are TRBV2 and TRBJ2-5, with TRBD2 matching over 12 bases. Germline lookup yields CDR1 SNHLY and CDR2 FYNNEI. The CDR3 loop spans 14 amino acids. V lost 6 bases, J lost 4 bases, and 3 bases stayed unmatched. CDR3 nucleotide sequence: TGTGCCAGCAGGACTAGCGGGAGTATAGAGACCCAGTACTTC. Its protein is CASRTSGSIETQYF.

This clonotype was seen repeatedly, ten times or more. The chain recombines TRBV9 with TRBJ2-2; 7 positions agree with TRBD2. CDR3 length: 16 residues. From germline, CDR1 is SGDLS and CDR2 YYNGEE. Trimming at V came to 3 bases and at J to 2 bases, leaving 7 bases not matched to a gene. CDR3 DNA sequence: TGTGCCAGCAGCGATTCCCAGGGACTAAACACCGGGGAGCTGTTTTTT. Translated: CASSDSQGLNTGELFF.

This clonotype was counted many times. The chain links TRBV15 to TRBJ2-1, with D tentatively TRBD1 or TRBD2 (5 bases each). V was shortened by 2 bases and J by 10 bases, with 24 bases between the two germline ends. CDR3 size: 17 residues. CDR1 and CDR2 from the germline V gene are LNHNV and YYDKDF (reference sequence). The DNA of the CDR3 is TGTGCCACCAGCAGACTGTTACCGGGGCCCGCGGAGGAGGAGCAGTTCTTC. This gives the protein CATSRLLPGPAEEEQFF.

This clonotype was seen repeatedly, ten times or more. The chain is built from TRBV5-1 and TRBJ2-7, with 14 bases that match TRBD2. This CDR3 has 16 residues. Germline CDR1 and CDR2: SGHRS and YFSETQ. The V gene end was trimmed by 4 bases and the J gene end by 3 bases; junction bases not matched to a gene: 6. The CDR3 sequence is CASSIGTSGSVYEQYF. Here the CDR3 DNA reads TGCGCCAGCAGCATCGGGACTAGCGGGAGTGTCTACGAGCAGTACTTC.

This clonotype showed up just a few times. V usage is TRBV30 and J usage is TRBJ2-3; 8 bases match TRBD1. Germline V gene lookup returns CDR1 GTSNPN and CDR2 SVGIG (reference sequence). V dropped 8 bases and J dropped 7; count of bases not matched to a gene: 5. The CDR3 has 11 amino acids. The CDR3, as DNA: TGTGCCGCGACAGGGGCCTATACGCAGTATTTT. It is translated as CAATGAYTQYF.

At least ten counts were recorded for this clonotype. This rearrangement joins TRBV7-8 to TRBJ1-4; TRBD1 agrees at 7 bases. The CDR3 length is 17 residues. Germline V CDR1 and CDR2: SGHVS, FQNEAQ. J was trimmed by 10 bases and V by 5 bases; bases with no gene match: 19. The CDR3 DNA sequence: TGTGCCAGCAGCATAGACAGGGTTTTACTCACTTGGGGAAAACTGTTTTTT. The encoded protein is CASSIDRVLLTWGKLFF.

The gene calls are TRBV30 and TRBJ2-7; the match to TRBD1 covers 7 bases. CDR1 and CDR2 (germline): GTSNPN, SVGIG (reference sequence). J gave up 4 bases and V 3 bases, and 9 bases lay outside the gene matches. This CDR3 is built from 14 residues. The CDR3: CAWRGDSGIYEQYF. The CDR3 DNA reads as TGTGCCTGGAGAGGGGACAGTGGTATATACGAGCAGTACTTC.

In its sample, this clonotype was seen many times. The chain couples TRBV28 to TRBJ2-3; D gene ambiguous. V lost 7 bases to trimming and J lost 2 bases, with 7 bases between them. Germline lookup yields CDR1 MDHEN and CDR2 SYDVKM. CDR3 length: 12 residues. CDR3 region: CASKKATDTQYF. CDR3 nucleotide sequence: TGTGCCAGCAAGAAAGCCACAGATACGCAGTATTTT.

This clonotype was seen repeatedly, ten times or more. The V call is TRBV27, the J call TRBJ2-7; 7 nucleotides align to TRBD2. V dropped 5 bases and J dropped 7; count of bases not matched to a gene: 11. This CDR3 comprises 14 residues. Germline CDR1 MNHEY, CDR2 SMNVEV (reference sequence). Here the CDR3 DNA reads TGTGCCAGCAGTATCGGGACTACGTTCGGGGAGCAGTACTTC. The encoded protein is CASSIGTTFGEQYF.